One and the same sample provided the 17 T cell receptor beta chains below, sequenced in a study of OX40 agonist ivuxolimab in advanced cancers. Only in-frame clones appear in the TCRdb table, and some are missing; sequencing was by immunoSEQ multiplex PCR. The sample has over 95,000 clones, approximately 90% seen once; the top ten hold roughly 0.84%. Sequencing used CD4+ or CD8+ T cells sorted from blood, obtained in a trial of the OX40 agonist ivuxolimab. The receptors derive from an adult with an advanced solid tumor such as melanoma, head and neck, liver or kidney cancer.

Of note for this clone: This same CDR3 is encoded by further DNA sequences in the sample. The rearrangement joins TRBV15 to TRBJ1-5; possibly TRBD1 for D (5 bases). Germline CDR1 and CDR2: LNHNV and YYDKDF (reference sequence). Trimming removed 0 bases from V and 7 bases from J, with 10 bases in between. The CDR3 contains 14 residues. The CDR3 is CATSRDVGGQPQHF. Written as DNA, the CDR3 is TGTGCCACCAGCAGAGATGTCGGGGGGCAGCCCCAGCATTTT.

This sequence joins TRBV20-1 and TRBJ2-7; TRBD1 is a possible D gene (5 bases). The CDR3 sequence is 11 residues long. The germline CDR1 and CDR2 sequences are DFQATT and SNEGSKA (reference sequence). Trimming pared 3 bases from V and 7 bases from J, leaving 10 bases between. The CDR3 DNA reads as TGCAGTGCTAGTTCTGGGGCAGAGCAGTACTTC. It is translated as CSASSGAEQYF.

This sequence joins TRBV19 and TRBJ2-7; 8 bases are a match to TRBD1. The CDR3 spans 17 residues. Unmatched junction bases numbered 12, after V lost 3 bases and J lost 2 bases. Germline V gene data show CDR1 as LNHDA and CDR2 as SQIVND (reference sequence). DNA for the CDR3: TGTGCCAGTAGTATCCGGGGCCTAACGACAGGGGCCTACGAGCAGTACTTC. As protein: CASSIRGLTTGAYEQYF.

As concerns this clone: Different DNA sequences within this sample yield the same CDR3. V is TRBV5-6 and J is TRBJ1-2; TRBD1 is a possible D gene (5 bases). Germline V gene lookup returns CDR1 SGHDT and CDR2 YYEEEE. The CDR3 covers 13 residues. Trimming cost V 2 bases and J 4 bases, with 9 bases left between them. CDR3 protein: CASSLAGSYGYTF. DNA of the CDR3: TGTGCCAGCAGCTTAGCAGGGAGCTATGGCTACACCTTC.

The chain links TRBV28 to TRBJ1-2; no reliable D call. Trimming cost V 5 bases and J 4 bases, with 14 bases left between them. CDR1 MDHEN and CDR2 SYDVKM come from the germline V gene. CDR3 length: 14 amino acids. The CDR3 sequence: CASSVQTPGYGYTF. CDR3 bases: TGTGCCAGCAGTGTCCAAACCCCCGGCTATGGCTACACCTTC.

The chain uses TRBV11-2 and TRBJ1-1; D gene ambiguous. Germline lookup yields CDR1 SGHAT and CDR2 FQNNGV. This CDR3 comprises 15 residues. The V end was cut by 1 base, the J end by 2 bases, with 11 bases between. The CDR3 coding sequence is TGTGCCAGCAGCTTAGGTCCCACGCTTAACACTGAAGCTTTCTTT. Translated, it gives CASSLGPTLNTEAFF. Full variable domain (remainder filled in from reference TRBV11-2 and TRBJ1-1): EAGVAQSPRYKIIEKRQSVAFWCNPISGHATLYWYQQILGQGPKLLIQFQNNGVVDDSQLPKDRFSAERLKGVDSTLKIQPAKLEDSAVYLCASSLGPTLNTEAFFGQGTRLTVV.

The gene calls are TRBV30 and TRBJ1-6; D is unclear. This CDR3 has 13 residues. Germline values: CDR1 GTSNPN, CDR2 SVGIG (reference sequence). V dropped 0 bases and J dropped 10 bases, with 10 bases sitting between them. The CDR3 bases are TGTGCCTGGAGTGTACTAATGGAATCACCCCTCCACTTT. Its translation: CAWSVLMESPLHF.

The chain carries TRBV2 and TRBJ2-5; tentative D call: TRBD1 (6 bases). The CDR3 loop spans 13 amino acids. Trimming shortened V by 5 bases and J by 5 bases, and 12 bases separated the two germline ends. CDR1 and CDR2 (germline): SNHLY, FYNNEI. CDR3 protein: CASSLQGTETQYF. The CDR3 DNA is TGTGCCAGCAGTTTACAGGGAACGGAGACCCAGTACTTC.

The rearrangement joins TRBV30 to TRBJ2-3, with D unclear. Trimming took off 4 bases at V and 2 bases at J, with 10 bases between the two ends. This CDR3 comprises 13 residues. Germline V gene sequence: CDR1 GTSNPN, CDR2 SVGIG (reference sequence). The chain's CDR3 is CAWNRVATDTQYF. The CDR3 nucleotides are TGTGCCTGGAACCGCGTGGCCACAGATACGCAGTATTTT.

The V and J genes are TRBV6-5 and TRBJ2-2; TRBD1 is a possible D gene (6 bases). The ends were cut back, 7 bases at V and 5 bases at J, with 14 bases in the middle. This CDR3 spans 14 amino acids. Germline assignment: CDR1 MNHEY and CDR2 SVGAGI. The CDR3 coding sequence is TGTGCCAGCACCCGGGACAAGGTGACCGGGGAGCTGTTTTTT. Its translation: CASTRDKVTGELFF.

The rearrangement joins TRBV7-2 to TRBJ2-5; D may be TRBD2 (5 bases). There are 15 residues in the CDR3. Germline loops: CDR1 SGHTA, CDR2 FQGNSA. Trimming removed 2 bases at V and 0 bases at J, with 10 bases between. The DNA of the CDR3 is TGTGCCAGCAGCTTACTACCCGGGGACCAAGAGACCCAGTACTTC. It translates to CASSLLPGDQETQYF.

The gene calls are TRBV7-3 and TRBJ2-6; D is undetermined. The germline V and J ends were trimmed by 5 bases and 1 base, with 12 bases remaining between them. CDR1 is SGHTA, CDR2 FQGTGA, per germline. The CDR3 is made up of 16 amino acids. CDR3 in DNA: TGTGCCAGCAGCCCCGCGGCCTTTTCTGGGGCCAACGTCCTGACTTTC. It translates to CASSPAAFSGANVLTF. Filled out from reference TRBV7-3 and TRBJ2-6, the complete variable domain reads GAGVSQTPSNKVTEKGKYVELRCDPISGHTALYWYRQSLGQGPEFLIYFQGTGAADDSGLPNDRFFAVRPEGSVSTLKIQRTERGDSAVYLCASSPAAFSGANVLTFGAGSRLTVL.

This chain connects TRBV7-2 to TRBJ2-5, with D perhaps given as TRBD1 or TRBD2 (6 bases each). Germline lookup yields CDR1 SGHTA and CDR2 FQGNSA. There are 15 residues in the CDR3. The V gene lost 1 base and the J gene lost 5 bases, with 14 bases spanning the gap. The CDR3 DNA follows: TGTGCCAGCAGCTTAGTCGGGGGCAGTTTGGAGACCCAGTACTTC. It specifies CASSLVGGSLETQYF.

The chain uses TRBV30 and TRBJ2-7; D gene ambiguous. V dropped 5 bases and J dropped 5 bases, with 19 bases sitting between them. This CDR3 contains 14 residues. CDR1 is GTSNPN and CDR2 is SVGIG in the germline V gene (reference sequence). CDR3 sequence reads: CAWSVGWARDEQYF. The CDR3 nucleotides are TGTGCCTGGTCGGTGGGTTGGGCTAGGGACGAGCAGTACTTC.

The genes are TRBV7-8 and TRBJ1-1, with a weak D call TRBD1 (5 bases). Germline values: CDR1 SGHVS, CDR2 FQNEAQ. V was pared by 7 bases and J by 6 bases, with 21 bases between. The CDR3 runs 15 residues. The CDR3 protein is CASTPGWGFDAEAFF. The CDR3 DNA is TGTGCCAGCACTCCTGGATGGGGGTTCGACGCTGAAGCTTTCTTT.

This chain links TRBV2 with TRBJ2-1; no firm D call. Between the trimmed V and J ends, which lost 6 bases and 12 bases, there was a span of 12 bases. This CDR3 has 11 residues. Germline loops: CDR1 SNHLY, CDR2 FYNNEI. CDR3 coding DNA: TGTGCCAGCAGAACGTACCTAGGGCAGTTCTTC. Its protein product is CASRTYLGQFF.

This sequence joins TRBV5-4 and TRBJ2-7; the match to TRBD2 covers 9 bases. Germline loops: CDR1 SGHNT, CDR2 YYREEE (reference sequence). This CDR3 region has 17 residues. Trimming cost V 4 bases and J 1 base; bases outside gene matches: 12. The CDR3 nucleotides read TGTGCCAGCAGCCCCCTCGGAGGCGGGGGGGAATCCTACGAGCAGTACTTC. The encoded protein is CASSPLGGGGESYEQYF.